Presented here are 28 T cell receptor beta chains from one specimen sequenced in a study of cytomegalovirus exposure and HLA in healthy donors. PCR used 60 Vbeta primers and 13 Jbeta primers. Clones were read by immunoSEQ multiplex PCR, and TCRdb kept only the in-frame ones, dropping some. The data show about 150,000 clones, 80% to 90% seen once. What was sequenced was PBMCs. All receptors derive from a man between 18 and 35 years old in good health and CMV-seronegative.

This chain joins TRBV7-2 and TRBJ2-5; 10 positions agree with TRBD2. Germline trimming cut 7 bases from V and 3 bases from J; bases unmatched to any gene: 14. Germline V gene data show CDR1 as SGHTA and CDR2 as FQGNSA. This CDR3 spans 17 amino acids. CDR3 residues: CASNQPESGGAEETQYF. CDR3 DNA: TGTGCCAGCAACCAACCCGAAAGCGGGGGGGCGGAAGAGACCCAGTACTTC. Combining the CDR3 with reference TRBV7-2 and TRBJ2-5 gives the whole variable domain GAGVSQSPSNKVTEKGKDVELRCDPISGHTALYWYRQSLGQGLEFLIYFQGNSAPDKSGLPSDRFSAERTGGSVSTLTIQRTQQEDSAVYLCASNQPESGGAEETQYFGPGTRLLVL.

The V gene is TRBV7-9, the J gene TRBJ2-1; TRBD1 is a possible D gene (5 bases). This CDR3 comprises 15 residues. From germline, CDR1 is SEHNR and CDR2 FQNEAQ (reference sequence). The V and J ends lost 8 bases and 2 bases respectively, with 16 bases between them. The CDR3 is CASASRVSPYNEQFF. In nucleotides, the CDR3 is TGTGCCAGCGCTTCCAGGGTGAGCCCCTACAATGAGCAGTTCTTC. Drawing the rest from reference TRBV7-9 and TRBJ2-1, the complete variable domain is DTGVSQNPRHKITKRGQNVTFRCDPISEHNRLYWYRQTLGQGPEFLTYFQNEAQLEKSRLLSDRFSAERPKGSFSTLEIQRTEQGDSAMYLCASASRVSPYNEQFFGPGTRLTVL.

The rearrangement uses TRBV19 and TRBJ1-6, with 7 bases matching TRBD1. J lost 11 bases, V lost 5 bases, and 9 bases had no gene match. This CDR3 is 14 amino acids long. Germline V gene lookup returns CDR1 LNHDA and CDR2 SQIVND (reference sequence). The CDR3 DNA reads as TGTGCCAGTAGTTTTGCGGGACAGTCGACACCCCTCCACTTT. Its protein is CASSFAGQSTPLHF.

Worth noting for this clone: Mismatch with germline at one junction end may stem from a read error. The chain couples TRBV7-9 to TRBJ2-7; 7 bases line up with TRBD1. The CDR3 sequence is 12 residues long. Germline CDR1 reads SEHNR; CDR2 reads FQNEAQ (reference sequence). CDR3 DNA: TGTTCCAGCAGCTTCCAGGGGGACGAGCAGTACTTC. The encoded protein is CSSSFQGDEQYF.

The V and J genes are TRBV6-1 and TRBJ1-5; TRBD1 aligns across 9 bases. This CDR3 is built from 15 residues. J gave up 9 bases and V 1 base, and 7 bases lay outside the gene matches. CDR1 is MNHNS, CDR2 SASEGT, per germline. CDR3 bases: TGTGCCAGCAGTGAAGGGGGACAGGGCTTAGTGCCCCAGCATTTT. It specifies CASSEGGQGLVPQHF.

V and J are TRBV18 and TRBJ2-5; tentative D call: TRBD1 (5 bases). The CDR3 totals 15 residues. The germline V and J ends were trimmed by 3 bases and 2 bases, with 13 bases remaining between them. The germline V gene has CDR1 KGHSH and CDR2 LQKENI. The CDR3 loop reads CASSPPTVRQETQYF. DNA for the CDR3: TGTGCCAGCTCACCCCCGACAGTAAGGCAAGAGACCCAGTACTTC. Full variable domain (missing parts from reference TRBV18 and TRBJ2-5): NAGVMQNPRHLVRRRGQEARLRCSPMKGHSHVYWYRQLPEEGLKFMVYLQKENIIDESGMPKERFSAEFPKEGPSILRIQQVVRGDSAAYFCASSPPTVRQETQYFGPGTRLLVL.

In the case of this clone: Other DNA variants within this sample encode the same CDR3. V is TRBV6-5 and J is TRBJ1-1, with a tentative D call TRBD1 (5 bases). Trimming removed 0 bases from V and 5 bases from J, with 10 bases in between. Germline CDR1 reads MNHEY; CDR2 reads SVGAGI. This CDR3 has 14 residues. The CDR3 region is CASSYSPGGTEAFF. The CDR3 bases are TGTGCCAGCAGTTACTCACCCGGGGGGACTGAAGCTTTCTTT.

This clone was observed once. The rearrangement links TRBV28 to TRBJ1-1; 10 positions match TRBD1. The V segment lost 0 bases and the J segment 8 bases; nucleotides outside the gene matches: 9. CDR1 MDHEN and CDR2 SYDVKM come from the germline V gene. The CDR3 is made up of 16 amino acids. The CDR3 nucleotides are TGTGCCAGCAGTTTATGGGCCGGGACAGGGGATAAGGAAGCTTTCTTT. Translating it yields CASSLWAGTGDKEAFF.

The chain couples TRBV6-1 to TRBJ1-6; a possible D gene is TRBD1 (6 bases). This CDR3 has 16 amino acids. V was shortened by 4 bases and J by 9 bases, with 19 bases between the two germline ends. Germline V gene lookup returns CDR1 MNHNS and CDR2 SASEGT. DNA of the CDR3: TGTGCCAGCAGTGTTTCAGGGGACATAAGACTTTCACCCCTCCACTTT. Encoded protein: CASSVSGDIRLSPLHF.

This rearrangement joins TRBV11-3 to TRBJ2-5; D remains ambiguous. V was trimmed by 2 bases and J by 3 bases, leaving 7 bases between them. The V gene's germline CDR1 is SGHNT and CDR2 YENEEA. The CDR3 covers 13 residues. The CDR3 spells CASSLNQKETQYF. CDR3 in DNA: TGTGCCAGCAGCTTAAATCAGAAAGAGACCCAGTACTTC.

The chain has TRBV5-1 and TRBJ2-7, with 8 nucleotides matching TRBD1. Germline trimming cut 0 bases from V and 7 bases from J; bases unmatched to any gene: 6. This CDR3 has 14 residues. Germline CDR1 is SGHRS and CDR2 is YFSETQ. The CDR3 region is CASSLVAGGNEQYF. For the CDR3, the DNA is TGCGCCAGCAGCTTGGTGGCAGGGGGCAATGAGCAGTACTTC.

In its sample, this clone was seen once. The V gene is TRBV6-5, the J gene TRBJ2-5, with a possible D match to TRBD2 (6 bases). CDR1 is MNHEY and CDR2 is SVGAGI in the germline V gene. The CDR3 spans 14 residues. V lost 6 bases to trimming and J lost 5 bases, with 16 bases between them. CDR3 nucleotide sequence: TGTGCCAGCAGCCGAGGACTATCAGGCGAGACCCAGTACTTC. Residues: CASSRGLSGETQYF.

CDR3 coding DNA: TGTGCCAGCAGCTTGTATAGCGGGAGCTACAATGAGCAGTTCTTC. This sequence encodes CASSLYSGSYNEQFF. The J gene is TRBJ2-1, the V gene TRBV5-8, with 9 bases matching TRBD2. The CDR3 consists of 15 residues. V lost 1 base, J lost 3 bases, and 2 bases stayed unmatched. The V gene's germline CDR1 is SGHTS and CDR2 YDEGEE. Complete variable domain (other parts from reference TRBV5-8 and TRBJ2-1): EAGVTQSPTHLIKTRGQQATLRCSPISGHTSVYWYQQALGLGLQFLLWYDEGEERNRGNFPPRFSGRQFPNYSSELNVNALELEDSALYLCASSLYSGSYNEQFFGPGTRLTVL.

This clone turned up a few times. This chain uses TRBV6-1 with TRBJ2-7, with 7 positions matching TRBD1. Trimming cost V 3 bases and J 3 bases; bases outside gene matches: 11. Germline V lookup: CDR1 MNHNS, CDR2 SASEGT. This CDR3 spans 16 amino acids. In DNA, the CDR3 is TGTGCCAGCAGTGAGGACAGGAGGCATGCGGTCTACGAGCAGTACTTC. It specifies CASSEDRRHAVYEQYF.

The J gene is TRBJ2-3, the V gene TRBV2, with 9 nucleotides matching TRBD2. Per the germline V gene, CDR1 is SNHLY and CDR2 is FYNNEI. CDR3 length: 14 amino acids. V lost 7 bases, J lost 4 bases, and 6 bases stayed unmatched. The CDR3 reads CASTPTSGPDTQYF. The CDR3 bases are TGTGCCAGCACCCCGACTAGCGGTCCAGATACGCAGTATTTT.

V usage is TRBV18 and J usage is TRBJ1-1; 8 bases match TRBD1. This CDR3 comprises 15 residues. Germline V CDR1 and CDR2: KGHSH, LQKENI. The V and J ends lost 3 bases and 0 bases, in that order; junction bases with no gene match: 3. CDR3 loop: CASSPQTGVNTEAFF. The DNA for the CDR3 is TGTGCCAGCTCACCCCAGACAGGGGTGAACACTGAAGCTTTCTTT.

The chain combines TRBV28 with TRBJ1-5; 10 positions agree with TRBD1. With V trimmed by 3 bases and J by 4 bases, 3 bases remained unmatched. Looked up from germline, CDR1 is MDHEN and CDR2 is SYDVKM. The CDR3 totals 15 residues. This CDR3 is CASSLGTGDNQPQHF. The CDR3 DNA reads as TGTGCCAGCAGTTTGGGGACAGGGGATAATCAGCCCCAGCATTTT.

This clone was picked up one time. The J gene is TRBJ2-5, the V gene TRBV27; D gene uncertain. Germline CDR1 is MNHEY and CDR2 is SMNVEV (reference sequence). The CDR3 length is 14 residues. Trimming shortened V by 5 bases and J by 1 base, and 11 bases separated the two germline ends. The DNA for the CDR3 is TGTGCCAGCAGTCCACAGTTATTCCAAGAGACCCAGTACTTC. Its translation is CASSPQLFQETQYF.

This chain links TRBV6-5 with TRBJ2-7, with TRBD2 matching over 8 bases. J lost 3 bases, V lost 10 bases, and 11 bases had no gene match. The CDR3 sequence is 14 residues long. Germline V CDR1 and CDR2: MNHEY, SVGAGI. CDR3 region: CATTQRESVYEQYF. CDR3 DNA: TGTGCCACCACCCAGCGGGAGAGTGTCTACGAGCAGTACTTC.

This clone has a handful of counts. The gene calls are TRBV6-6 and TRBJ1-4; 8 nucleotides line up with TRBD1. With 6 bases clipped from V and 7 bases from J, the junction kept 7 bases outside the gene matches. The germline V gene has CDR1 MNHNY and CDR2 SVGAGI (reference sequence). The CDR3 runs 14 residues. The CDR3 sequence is CASREDRVSEKLFF. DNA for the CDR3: TGTGCCAGCAGGGAGGACAGGGTCAGTGAAAAACTGTTTTTT.

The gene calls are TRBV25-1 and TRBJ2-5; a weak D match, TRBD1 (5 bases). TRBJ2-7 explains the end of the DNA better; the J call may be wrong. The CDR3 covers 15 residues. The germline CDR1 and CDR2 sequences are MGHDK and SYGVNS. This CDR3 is CASSESRGTGYEQYF. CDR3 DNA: TGTGCCAGCAGTGAATCCCGCGGTACAGGATACGAGCAGTACTTC.

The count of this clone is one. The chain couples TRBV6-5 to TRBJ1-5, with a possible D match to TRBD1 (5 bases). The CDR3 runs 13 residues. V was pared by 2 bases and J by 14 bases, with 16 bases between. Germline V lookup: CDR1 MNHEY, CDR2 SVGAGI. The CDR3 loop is CASSYDAGQGEHF. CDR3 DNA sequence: TGTGCCAGCAGTTACGATGCCGGGCAGGGTGAGCATTTT.

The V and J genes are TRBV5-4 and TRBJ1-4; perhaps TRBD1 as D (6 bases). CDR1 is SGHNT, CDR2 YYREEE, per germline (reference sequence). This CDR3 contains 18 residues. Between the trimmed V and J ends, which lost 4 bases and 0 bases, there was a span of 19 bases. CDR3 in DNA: TGTGCCAGCAGCGGGTCGGACAGACAAAATGCAACTAATGAAAAACTGTTTTTT. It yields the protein CASSGSDRQNATNEKLFF.

As DNA, the CDR3 is TGTGCCAGCAGTTATCTGAACACCGGGGAGCTGTTTTTT. It yields the protein CASSYLNTGELFF. The gene calls are TRBV6-5 and TRBJ2-2; no clear D gene. V lost 3 bases and J lost 1, with 3 bases in between. Germline V gene data show CDR1 as MNHEY and CDR2 as SVGAGI. This CDR3 is built from 13 residues.

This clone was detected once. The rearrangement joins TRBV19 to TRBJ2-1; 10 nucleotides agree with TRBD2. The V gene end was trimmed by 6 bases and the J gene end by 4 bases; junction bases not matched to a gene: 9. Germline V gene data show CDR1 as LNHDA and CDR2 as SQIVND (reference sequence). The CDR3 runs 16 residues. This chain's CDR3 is CASSPGGTSVYNEQFF. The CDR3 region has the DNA TGTGCCAGTAGCCCCGGGGGGACTAGCGTATACAATGAGCAGTTCTTC.

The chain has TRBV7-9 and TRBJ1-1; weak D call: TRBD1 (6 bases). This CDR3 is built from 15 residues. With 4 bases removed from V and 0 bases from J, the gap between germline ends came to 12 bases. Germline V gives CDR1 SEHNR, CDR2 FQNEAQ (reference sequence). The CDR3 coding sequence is TGTGCCAGCAGCTCAACCCGGGACATGAACACTGAAGCTTTCTTT. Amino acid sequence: CASSSTRDMNTEAFF.

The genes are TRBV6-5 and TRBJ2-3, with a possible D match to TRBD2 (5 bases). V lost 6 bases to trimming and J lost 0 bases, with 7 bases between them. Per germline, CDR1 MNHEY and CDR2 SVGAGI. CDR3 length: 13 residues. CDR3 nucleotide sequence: TGTGCCAGCAGAGGAGGTAGCACAGATACGCAGTATTTT. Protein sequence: CASRGGSTDTQYF.

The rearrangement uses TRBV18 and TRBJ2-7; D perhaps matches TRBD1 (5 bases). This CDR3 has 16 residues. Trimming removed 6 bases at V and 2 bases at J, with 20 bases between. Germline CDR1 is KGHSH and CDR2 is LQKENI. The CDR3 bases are TGTGCCAGCTCCCCCGATGGGGCGACCGAAGCCTACGAGCAGTACTTC. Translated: CASSPDGATEAYEQYF.